Each of the 15 T cell receptor beta chains below was sequenced from the same sample in a study of glioma-infiltrating T cells. TCR alpha and beta CDR3 regions were amplified from RNA using iRepertoire nested multiplex PCR. MiXCR was run by TCRdb on the multiplex PCR reads, yielding one entry per CDR3 protein. Of under 200,000 distinct CDR3 sequences listed, around 42% are singletons. The sample taken for sequencing was glioma tissue, nonneoplastic brain tissue, or PBMCs (not recorded which). Receptor source: a human donor with low-grade glioma or glioblastoma, undergoing nonglioma brain surgery, or in good health (not recorded which).

A single count supports this clonotype. The J gene is TRBJ1-1, the V gene TRBV27; D remains unclear. The CDR3 length is 14 residues. V lost 8 bases to trimming and J lost 2 bases, with 15 bases between them. In germline, CDR1 is MNHEY, CDR2 SMNVEV (reference sequence). CDR3 amino acids: CASGPTGLNTEAFF. CDR3 in DNA: TGTGCCAGCGGCCCAACGGGTCTCAACACTGAAGCTTTCTTT.

The sample holds many counts of this clonotype. The chain joins TRBV20-1 to TRBJ2-7, with TRBD2 as a possible D gene (6 bases). Per germline, CDR1 DFQATT and CDR2 SNEGSKA (reference sequence). The CDR3 is made up of 13 amino acids. Trimming cost V 4 bases and J 3 bases, with 13 bases left between them. The chain's CDR3 is CSAKGLKIYEQYF. The CDR3 DNA sequence: TGCAGTGCTAAGGGACTGAAAATCTACGAGCAGTACTTC.

The rearrangement joins TRBV27 to TRBJ2-7; no clear D. From germline, CDR1 is MNHEY and CDR2 SMNVEV (reference sequence). V was cut by 3 bases and J by 7 bases, with 10 bases left in between. The CDR3 is 12 residues long. In nucleotides, the CDR3 is TGTGCCAGCAGTTTCACTGGGGAAGAGCAGTACTTC. Residues: CASSFTGEEQYF.

This chain uses TRBV10-3 with TRBJ2-5, with D unclear. CDR1 is ENHRY, CDR2 SYGVKD, per germline. Deletions cut 0 bases from V and 5 bases from J, with 10 bases between. The CDR3 extends over 14 amino acids. The CDR3 reads CAISESRAQETQYF. In nucleotides, the CDR3 is TGTGCCATCAGTGAGTCGAGAGCACAGGAGACCCAGTACTTC.

About this clonotype itself: Germline is not matched at one junction end, which may reflect a read error. This chain links TRBV15 with TRBJ1-5; D is unresolved. Germline CDR1 is LNHNV and CDR2 is YYDKDF (reference sequence). The CDR3 spans 13 residues. The CDR3 protein is CATRRDSGQPQHF. DNA of the CDR3: TGTGCCACCAGGAGAGATAGTGGTCAGCCCCAGCATTTT.

At least ten counts were recorded for this clonotype. The chain recombines TRBV20-1 with TRBJ2-1; D is perhaps TRBD1 or TRBD2 (6 bases each). CDR3 length: 16 residues. The germline V gene has CDR1 DFQATT and CDR2 SNEGSKA (reference sequence). The V end was cut by 0 bases, the J end by 2 bases, with 14 bases between. This chain's CDR3 is CSARDGGRGPYNEQFF. For the CDR3, the DNA is TGCAGTGCTAGAGACGGGGGCAGGGGCCCCTACAATGAGCAGTTCTTC.

This clonotype was counted at least ten times. The chain uses TRBV6-1 and TRBJ2-3; weak D call: TRBD2 (7 bases). Germline CDR1 and CDR2: MNHNS and SASEGT. The V end lost 2 bases, the J end lost 1 base, and 10 bases lay between the germline ends. CDR3 length equals 15 residues. CDR3 nucleotides: TGTGCCAGCAGTGAAAGGGGGGGAGGCACAGATACGCAGTATTTT. Amino acid sequence: CASSERGGGTDTQYF.

This clonotype was recorded at least ten times. The chain carries TRBV24-1 and TRBJ1-1, with D possibly being TRBD1 (5 bases). V was cut by 8 bases and J by 0 bases, with 9 bases left in between. The CDR3 contains 13 residues. Germline CDR1 reads KGHDR; CDR2 reads SFDVKD. Here the CDR3 reads CATKDSLNTEAFF. In DNA, the CDR3 is TGTGCCACCAAAGACAGCTTGAACACTGAAGCTTTCTTT.

As to this clonotype: This clone may be a read error of a much larger clone one base away. The rearrangement links TRBV2 to TRBJ1-5; D not resolved. Germline V gene sequence: CDR1 SNHLY, CDR2 FYNNEI. This CDR3 has 14 residues. Trimming pared 5 bases from V and 3 bases from J, leaving 11 bases between. CDR3 region: CASSSLDVNQPQHF. DNA of the CDR3: TGTGCCAGCAGTTCCCTCGATGTCAATCAGCCCCAGCATTTT.

The V and J genes are TRBV5-1 and TRBJ2-1; D possibly corresponds to TRBD1 (5 bases). V lost 0 bases, J lost 5 bases, and 12 bases lay in between. From germline, CDR1 is SGHRS and CDR2 YFSETQ. The length of the CDR3 is 15 residues. For the CDR3, the DNA is TGCGCCAGCAGCTTGGAAGGGGCCCCGGACAATGAGCAGTTCTTC. Protein product: CASSLEGAPDNEQFF.

To note about this clonotype: A single base separates this from a much larger clone, so it may be a read error. J is TRBJ1-3 and V is TRBV7-2; unclear D gene. CDR3 length: 15 residues. Germline V gene sequence: CDR1 SGHTA, CDR2 FQGNSA. Trimming shortened V by 4 bases and J by 9 bases, and 19 bases separated the two germline ends. The CDR3 DNA follows: TGTGCCAGCAGCTGGAAGACCGGGAGAGTGAGCACCATATATTTT. Translating gives CASSWKTGRVSTIYF.

As concerns this clonotype: One junction end disagrees with the germline gene, perhaps due to a read error. The chain uses TRBV4-1 and TRBJ1-3, with a tentative D call TRBD1 (5 bases). CDR1 is MGHRA, CDR2 YSYEKL, per germline. The CDR3 is made up of 15 amino acids. The CDR3 DNA reads as TGCGCCAGCAGGCAAGTAGACAGCTCTGGAAACACCATATATTTT. It specifies CASRQVDSSGNTIYF.

The V and J genes are TRBV11-2 and TRBJ2-5; 7 nucleotides match TRBD2. The CDR3 has 15 amino acids. Per germline, CDR1 SGHAT and CDR2 FQNNGV. Trimming took 2 bases from V and 2 from J; bases not matched to a gene: 5. The CDR3 loop reads CASSLNGLEQETQYF. DNA for the CDR3: TGTGCCAGCAGCTTAAACGGACTAGAACAAGAGACCCAGTACTTC.

This sequence joins TRBV5-1 and TRBJ1-1; 7 bases align to TRBD1. This CDR3 comprises 16 residues. V shed 4 bases, J shed 7 bases, and the junction held 16 bases outside the gene matches. Germline CDR1 and CDR2: SGHRS and YFSETQ. The CDR3 nucleotides read TGCGCCAGCAGCCGGAACACAGGGGAATCATGGAGTGAAGCTTTCTTT. This sequence encodes CASSRNTGESWSEAFF.

This clonotype was seen ten or more times. The gene calls are TRBV28 and TRBJ2-5, with D perhaps matching TRBD1 (5 bases). CDR3 length equals 14 residues. The V gene's germline CDR1 is MDHEN and CDR2 SYDVKM. The V gene lost 8 bases and the J gene lost 5 bases, with 18 bases spanning the gap. The CDR3 loop is CASGRGRIGETQYF. The CDR3 DNA follows: TGTGCCAGCGGAAGGGGCAGGATCGGCGAGACCCAGTACTTC.